These 11 T cell receptor beta chains originate from one sample sequenced in a study of cytomegalovirus exposure and HLA in healthy donors. The PCR contained 60 Vbeta and 13 Jbeta primers. Assay: immunoSEQ multiplex PCR; the TCRdb copy retains only in-frame clones and omits some. Among some 150,000 clones listed, 70% to 90% were seen once. The sequenced sample consisted of PBMCs. The origin of the receptors is a middle-aged man in good health and CMV-seronegative.

The chain couples TRBV7-9 to TRBJ2-5, with D possibly being TRBD2 (5 bases). Trimming removed 6 bases at V and 1 base at J, with 15 bases between. This CDR3 spans 15 amino acids. Germline CDR1 is SEHNR and CDR2 is FQNEAQ (reference sequence). The CDR3 sequence is CASRYRGGSQETQYF. As DNA, the CDR3 is TGTGCCAGCAGATACCGGGGTGGGTCCCAAGAGACCCAGTACTTC.

This rearrangement joins TRBV28 to TRBJ1-2, with TRBD1 as a possible D gene (5 bases). Germline loops: CDR1 MDHEN, CDR2 SYDVKM. The CDR3 is made up of 12 amino acids. V was shortened by 7 bases and J by 4 bases, with 10 bases between the two germline ends. The CDR3 nucleotides are TGTGCCAGCAAAGGGGATTTCTATGGCTACACCTTC. This encodes CASKGDFYGYTF.

V is TRBV5-5 and J is TRBJ2-5, with a weak D call TRBD1 (6 bases). Per the germline V gene, CDR1 is SGHKS and CDR2 is YYEKEE (reference sequence). This CDR3 contains 13 residues. V lost 3 bases, J lost 3 bases, and 9 bases lay in between. The CDR3 loop is CASSYWTEETQYF. The CDR3 coding sequence is TGTGCCAGCAGCTACTGGACAGAAGAGACCCAGTACTTC.

The chain is built from TRBV14 and TRBJ1-3; weak D call: TRBD1 (5 bases). Germline V gene data show CDR1 as SGHDN and CDR2 as FVKESK. V was clipped by 1 base and J by 2 bases, with 12 bases between them. The CDR3 sequence is 16 residues long. DNA for the CDR3: TGTGCCAGCAGCCAAGTAGGCGGGGGGACTGGAAACACCATATATTTT. It specifies CASSQVGGGTGNTIYF.

The chain couples TRBV15 to TRBJ1-1, with D possibly matching TRBD1 (6 bases). V was cut by 1 base and J by 0 bases, with 18 bases left in between. The CDR3 has 18 residues. Germline CDR1 is LNHNV and CDR2 is YYDKDF (reference sequence). CDR3 bases: TGTGCCACCAGCAGAGGAACAGGGTACGGTATGATGAACACTGAAGCTTTCTTT. It encodes CATSRGTGYGMMNTEAFF.

The chain joins TRBV4-1 to TRBJ1-4; 11 bases agree with TRBD1. V dropped 4 bases and J dropped 2; count of bases not matched to a gene: 6. This CDR3 has 17 amino acids. Germline CDR1 is MGHRA and CDR2 is YSYEKL. CDR3 sequence reads: CASSPRGQGATNEKLFF. The CDR3 coding sequence is TGCGCCAGCAGCCCCAGAGGACAGGGGGCTACTAATGAAAAACTGTTTTTT.

The gene calls are TRBV6-5 and TRBJ2-2; 7 bases map to TRBD1. V lost 6 bases and J lost 7; bases outside the gene matches: 2. The CDR3 length is 12 residues. From germline, CDR1 is MNHEY and CDR2 SVGAGI. This CDR3 is CASSTGVGELFF. CDR3 bases: TGTGCCAGCAGCACAGGGGTCGGGGAGCTGTTTTTT.

A single count supports this clone. The genes are TRBV7-9 and TRBJ1-5; D is undetermined. This CDR3 contains 16 residues. V dropped 3 bases and J dropped 8 bases, with 20 bases sitting between them. Looked up from germline, CDR1 is SEHNR and CDR2 is FQNEAQ (reference sequence). Written as DNA, the CDR3 is TGTGCCAGCAGCTTCCTATCGGAGGGCCCTCAGGAGCCCCAGCATTTT. Encoded protein: CASSFLSEGPQEPQHF.

V and J are TRBV18 and TRBJ2-1, with TRBD2 matching 9 bases. Per germline, CDR1 KGHSH and CDR2 LQKENI. The CDR3 consists of 15 residues. V dropped 0 bases and J dropped 7; count of bases not matched to a gene: 4. CDR3 in DNA: TGTGCCAGCTCACCACCCCTAGCGGGAAGGAATGAGCAGTTCTTC. Protein: CASSPPLAGRNEQFF. Full variable domain (outside the CDR3, taken from reference TRBV18 and TRBJ2-1): NAGVMQNPRHLVRRRGQEARLRCSPMKGHSHVYWYRQLPEEGLKFMVYLQKENIIDESGMPKERFSAEFPKEGPSILRIQQVVRGDSAAYFCASSPPLAGRNEQFFGPGTRLTVL.

J is TRBJ1-1 and V is TRBV5-4, with 7 bases that match TRBD1. The germline V gene has CDR1 SGHNT and CDR2 YYREEE (reference sequence). V was pared by 4 bases and J by 1 base, with 7 bases of the junction left unmatched. There are 15 residues in the CDR3. CDR3 in DNA: TGTGCCAGCAGCCCGTGGACAGGCGGGAACACTGAAGCTTTCTTT. Translation: CASSPWTGGNTEAFF.

In its sample, this clone was seen a few times. V and J are TRBV5-1 and TRBJ1-6; the D gene is possibly TRBD1 (5 bases). The germline V and J ends were trimmed by 0 bases and 5 bases, with 9 bases remaining between them. The CDR3 covers 15 residues. The germline CDR1 and CDR2 sequences are SGHRS and YFSETQ. In DNA, the CDR3 is TGCGCCAGCAGCTTGGCCGGCAGGGATAATTCACCCCTCCACTTT. It yields the protein CASSLAGRDNSPLHF. Variable domain in full (rest from reference TRBV5-1 and TRBJ1-6): KAGVTQTPRYLIKTRGQQVTLSCSPISGHRSVSWYQQTPGQGLQFLFEYFSETQRNKGNFPGRFSGRQFSNSRSEMNVSTLELGDSALYLCASSLAGRDNSPLHFGNGTRLTVT.